This T cell receptor beta chain was observed in a study of shared clonotypes between healthy human individuals. Data came from immunoSEQ multiplex PCR; TCRdb stores just in-frame clones and leaves some out. In the table there are about 2 million clones, roughly 94% of which are singletons. This clone has a single count. J gave up 3 bases and V 6 bases, and 5 bases lay outside the gene matches. Germline loops: CDR1 SEHNR, CDR2 FQNEAQ (reference sequence). The CDR3 contains 15 residues. Sequencing input: naive CD4+ T cells sorted from blood. Described subset: CD45RA+ positively selected. The receptor was isolated from a man between 18 and 29 years old in good health. The chain uses TRBV7-9 and TRBJ2-2; TRBD1 aligns across 9 bases. CDR3 DNA sequence: TGTGCCAGCAGACCGACAGGGGGGGACACCGGGGAGCTGTTTTTT. Translating gives CASRPTGGDTGELFF.